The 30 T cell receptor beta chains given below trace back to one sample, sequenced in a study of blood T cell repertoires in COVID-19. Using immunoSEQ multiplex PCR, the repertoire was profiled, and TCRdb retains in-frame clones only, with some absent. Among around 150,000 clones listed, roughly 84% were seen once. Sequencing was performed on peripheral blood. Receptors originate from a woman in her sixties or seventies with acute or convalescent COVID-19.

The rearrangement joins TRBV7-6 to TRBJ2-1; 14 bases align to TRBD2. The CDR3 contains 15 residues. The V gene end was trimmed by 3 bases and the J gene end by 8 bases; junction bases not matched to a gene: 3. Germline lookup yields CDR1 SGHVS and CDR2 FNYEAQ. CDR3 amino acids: CASSLGLAGVHEQFF. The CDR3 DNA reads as TGTGCCAGCAGCTTGGGACTAGCGGGAGTCCATGAGCAGTTCTTC.

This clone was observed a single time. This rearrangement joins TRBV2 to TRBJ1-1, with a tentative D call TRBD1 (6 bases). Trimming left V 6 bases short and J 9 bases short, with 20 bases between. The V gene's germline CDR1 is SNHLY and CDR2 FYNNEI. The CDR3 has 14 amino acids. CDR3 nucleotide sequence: TGTGCCAGCAGAAATCAAGGGGGTTATTTTCAAGCTTTCTTT. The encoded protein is CASRNQGGYFQAFF.

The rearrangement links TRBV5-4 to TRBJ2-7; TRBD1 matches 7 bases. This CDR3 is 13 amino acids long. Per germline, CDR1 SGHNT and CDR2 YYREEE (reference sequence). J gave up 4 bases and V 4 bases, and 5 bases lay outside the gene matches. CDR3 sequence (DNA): TGTGCCAGCAGCGACAGGGTAAGATACGAGCAGTACTTC. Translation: CASSDRVRYEQYF.

The chain's CDR3 is CASSSQSGQGNSPLHF. Here the CDR3 DNA reads TGTGCCAGCAGCTCCCAGTCGGGACAGGGGAATTCACCCCTCCACTTT. This rearrangement joins TRBV7-6 to TRBJ1-6; the match to TRBD1 covers 10 bases. The CDR3 sequence is 16 residues long. Germline assignment: CDR1 SGHVS and CDR2 FNYEAQ. The V gene end was trimmed by 4 bases and the J gene end by 7 bases; junction bases not matched to a gene: 7.

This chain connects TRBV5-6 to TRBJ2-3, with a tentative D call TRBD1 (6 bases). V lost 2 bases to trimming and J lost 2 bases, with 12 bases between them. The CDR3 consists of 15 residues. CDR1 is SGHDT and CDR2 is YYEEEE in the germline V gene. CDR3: CASSLQGLPTDTQYF. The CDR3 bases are TGTGCCAGCAGCTTACAGGGTCTCCCCACAGATACGCAGTATTTT.

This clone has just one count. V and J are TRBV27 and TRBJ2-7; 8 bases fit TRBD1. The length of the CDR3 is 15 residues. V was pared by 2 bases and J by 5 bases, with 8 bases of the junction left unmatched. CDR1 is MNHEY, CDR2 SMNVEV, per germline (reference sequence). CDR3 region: CASSLQGAFGNEQYF. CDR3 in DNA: TGTGCCAGCAGTTTACAGGGGGCTTTCGGGAACGAGCAGTACTTC.

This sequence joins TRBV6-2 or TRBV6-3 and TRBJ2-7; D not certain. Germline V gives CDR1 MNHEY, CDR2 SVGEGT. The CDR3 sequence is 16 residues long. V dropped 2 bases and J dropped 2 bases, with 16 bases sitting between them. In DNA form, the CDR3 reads TGTGCCAGCAGTTACAACCGGCCGGATAGCCCCTACGAGCAGTACTTC. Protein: CASSYNRPDSPYEQYF.

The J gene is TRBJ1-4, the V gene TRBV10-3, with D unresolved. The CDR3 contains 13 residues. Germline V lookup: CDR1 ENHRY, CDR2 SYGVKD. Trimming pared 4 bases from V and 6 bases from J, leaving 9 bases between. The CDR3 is CAISAGSHEKLFF. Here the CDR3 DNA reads TGTGCCATCAGTGCCGGGAGCCATGAAAAACTGTTTTTT.

CDR3 in amino acids: CASSSWDRSNYGYTF. CDR3 nucleotides: TGTGCCAGCAGCTCGTGGGACAGGAGTAACTATGGCTACACCTTC. The V gene is TRBV11-3, the J gene TRBJ1-2; 8 nucleotides line up with TRBD1. The CDR3 spans 15 residues. Looked up from germline, CDR1 is SGHNT and CDR2 is YENEEA. After removal of 4 bases from V and 1 base from J, the junction contained 5 bases not matched to a gene.

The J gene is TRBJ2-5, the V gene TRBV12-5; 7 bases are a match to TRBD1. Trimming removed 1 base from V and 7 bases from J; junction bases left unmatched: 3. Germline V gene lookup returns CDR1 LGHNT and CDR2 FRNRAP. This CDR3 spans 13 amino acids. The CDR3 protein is CASGLGRQGTQYF. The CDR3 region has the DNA TGTGCTAGTGGTTTGGGAAGACAGGGGACCCAGTACTTC.

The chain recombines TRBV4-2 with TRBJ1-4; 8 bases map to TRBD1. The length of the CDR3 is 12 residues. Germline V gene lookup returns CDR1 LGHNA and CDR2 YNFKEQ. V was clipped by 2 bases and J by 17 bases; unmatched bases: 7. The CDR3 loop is CASSQTGTGIFF. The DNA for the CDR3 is TGTGCCAGCAGCCAAACCGGGACAGGTATATTTTTT.

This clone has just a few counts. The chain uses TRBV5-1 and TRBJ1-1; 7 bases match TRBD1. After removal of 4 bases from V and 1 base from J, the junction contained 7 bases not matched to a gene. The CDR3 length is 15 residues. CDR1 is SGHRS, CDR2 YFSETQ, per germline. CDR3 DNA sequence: TGCGCCAGCAGCCCGTCGACAGGGAGGAACACTGAAGCTTTCTTT. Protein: CASSPSTGRNTEAFF.

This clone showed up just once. CDR3 bases: TGTGCCAGCAGCGAACTAGCGGGAGGGAGGAACACCGGGGAGCTGTTTTTT. Encoded protein: CASSELAGGRNTGELFF. The rearrangement links TRBV3-1 (or the pseudogene TRBV3-2) to TRBJ2-2, with TRBD2 matching 13 bases. The CDR3 consists of 17 residues. Germline V gene lookup returns CDR1 LGHDT and CDR2 YNNKEL (reference sequence). Losses at the gene ends were 5 bases for V and 1 base for J; bases not matched to a gene: 4.

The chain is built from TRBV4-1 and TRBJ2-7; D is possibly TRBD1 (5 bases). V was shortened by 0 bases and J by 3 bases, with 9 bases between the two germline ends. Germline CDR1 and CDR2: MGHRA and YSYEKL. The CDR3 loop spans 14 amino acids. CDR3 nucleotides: TGCGCCAGCAGCCAAGAGTCAGGGTACTACGAGCAGTACTTC. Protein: CASSQESGYYEQYF.

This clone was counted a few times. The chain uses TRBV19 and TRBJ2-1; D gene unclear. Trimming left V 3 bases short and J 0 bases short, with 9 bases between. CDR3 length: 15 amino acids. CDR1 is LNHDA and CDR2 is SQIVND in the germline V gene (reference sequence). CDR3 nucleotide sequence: TGTGCCAGTAGTATTGGCGCTAGCTCCTACAATGAGCAGTTCTTC. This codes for CASSIGASSYNEQFF.

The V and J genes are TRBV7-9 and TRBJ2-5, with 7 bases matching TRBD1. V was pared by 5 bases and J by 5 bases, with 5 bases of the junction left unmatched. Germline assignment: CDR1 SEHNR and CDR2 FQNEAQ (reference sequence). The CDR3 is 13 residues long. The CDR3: CASSRDRGETQYF. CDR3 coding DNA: TGTGCCAGCAGCCGGGACAGAGGGGAGACCCAGTACTTC.

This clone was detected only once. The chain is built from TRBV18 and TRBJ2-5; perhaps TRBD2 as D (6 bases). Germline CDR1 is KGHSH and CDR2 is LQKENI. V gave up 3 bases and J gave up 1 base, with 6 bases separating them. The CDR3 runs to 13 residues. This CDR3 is CASSPSGQETQYF. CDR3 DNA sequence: TGTGCCAGCTCACCTAGCGGCCAAGAGACCCAGTACTTC.

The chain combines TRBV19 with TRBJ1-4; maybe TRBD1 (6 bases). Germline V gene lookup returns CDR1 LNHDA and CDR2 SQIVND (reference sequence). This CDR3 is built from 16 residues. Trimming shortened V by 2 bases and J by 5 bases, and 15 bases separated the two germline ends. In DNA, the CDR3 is TGTGCCAGTAGTATAAGTGAGGCAGGGGTGAATGAAAAACTGTTTTTT. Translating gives CASSISEAGVNEKLFF.

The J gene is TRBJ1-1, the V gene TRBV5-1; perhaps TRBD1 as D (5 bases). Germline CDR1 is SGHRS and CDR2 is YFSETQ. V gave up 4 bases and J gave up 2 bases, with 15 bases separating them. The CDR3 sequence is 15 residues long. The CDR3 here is CASSVGQSPNTEAFF. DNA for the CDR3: TGCGCCAGCAGCGTCGGACAATCGCCTAACACTGAAGCTTTCTTT.

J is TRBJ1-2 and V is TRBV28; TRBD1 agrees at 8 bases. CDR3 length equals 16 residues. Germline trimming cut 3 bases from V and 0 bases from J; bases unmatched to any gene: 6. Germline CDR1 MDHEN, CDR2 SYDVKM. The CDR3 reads CASSLAGGGANYGYTF. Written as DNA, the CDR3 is TGTGCCAGCAGTTTGGCAGGGGGCGGAGCTAACTATGGCTACACCTTC.

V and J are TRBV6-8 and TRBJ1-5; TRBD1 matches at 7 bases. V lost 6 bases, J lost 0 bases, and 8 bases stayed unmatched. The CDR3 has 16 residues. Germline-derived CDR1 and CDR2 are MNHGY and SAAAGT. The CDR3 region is CASRNYRDSSNQPQHF. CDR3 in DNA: TGTGCCAGCAGAAATTACCGGGACAGTAGCAATCAGCCCCAGCATTTT.

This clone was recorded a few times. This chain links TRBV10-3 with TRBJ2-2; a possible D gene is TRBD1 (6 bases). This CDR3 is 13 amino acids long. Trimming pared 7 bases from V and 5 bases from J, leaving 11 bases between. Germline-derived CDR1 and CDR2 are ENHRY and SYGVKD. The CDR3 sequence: CAITKGETGELFF. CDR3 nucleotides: TGTGCCATCACTAAGGGGGAGACCGGGGAGCTGTTTTTT.

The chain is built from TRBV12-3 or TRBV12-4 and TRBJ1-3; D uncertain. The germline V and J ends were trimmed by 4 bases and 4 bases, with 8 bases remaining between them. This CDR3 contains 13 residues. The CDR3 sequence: CASSWEGGNTIYF. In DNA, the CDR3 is TGTGCCAGCAGTTGGGAGGGAGGAAACACCATATATTTT.

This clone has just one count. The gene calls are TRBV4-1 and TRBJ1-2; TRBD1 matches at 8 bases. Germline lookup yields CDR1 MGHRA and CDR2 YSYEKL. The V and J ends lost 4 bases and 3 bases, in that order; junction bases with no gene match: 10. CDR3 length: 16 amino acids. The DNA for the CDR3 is TGCGCCAGCAGCCGCACACCGGGACAGGAATACTATGGCTACACCTTC. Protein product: CASSRTPGQEYYGYTF.

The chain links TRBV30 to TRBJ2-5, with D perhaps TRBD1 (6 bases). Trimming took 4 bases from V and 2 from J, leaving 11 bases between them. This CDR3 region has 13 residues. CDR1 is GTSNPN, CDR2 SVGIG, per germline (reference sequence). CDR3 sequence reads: CAWTTGRQETQYF. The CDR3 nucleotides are TGTGCCTGGACGACAGGCCGGCAAGAGACCCAGTACTTC. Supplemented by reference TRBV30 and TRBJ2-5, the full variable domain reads SQTIHQWPATLVQPVGSPLSLECTVEGTSNPNLYWYRQAAGRGLQLLFYSVGIGQISSEVPQNLSASRPQDRQFILSSKKLLLSDSGFYLCAWTTGRQETQYFGPGTRLLVL.

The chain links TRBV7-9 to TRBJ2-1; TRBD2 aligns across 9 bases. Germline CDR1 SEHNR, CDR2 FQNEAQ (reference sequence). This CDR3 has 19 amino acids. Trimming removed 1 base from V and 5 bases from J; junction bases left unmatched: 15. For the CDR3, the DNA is TGTGCCAGCAGCTTAGAAGGAGCCCTACTAGCGGGCGGAAACAATGAGCAGTTCTTC. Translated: CASSLEGALLAGGNNEQFF.

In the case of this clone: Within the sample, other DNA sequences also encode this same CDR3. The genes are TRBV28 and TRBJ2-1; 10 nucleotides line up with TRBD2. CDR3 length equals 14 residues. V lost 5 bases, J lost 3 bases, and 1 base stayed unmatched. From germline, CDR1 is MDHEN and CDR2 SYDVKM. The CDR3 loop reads CASSRTSGYNEQFF. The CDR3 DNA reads TGTGCCAGCAGTCGGACTAGCGGCTACAATGAGCAGTTCTTC.

The CDR3 reads CASRGLMGGAYEQYF. In DNA form, the CDR3 reads TGTGCCAGCAGGGGCTTGATGGGGGGGGCCTACGAGCAGTACTTC. The chain recombines TRBV28 with TRBJ2-7; TRBD2 aligns across 7 bases. The CDR3 is made up of 15 amino acids. Unmatched junction bases numbered 10, after V lost 6 bases and J lost 2 bases. Germline V gives CDR1 MDHEN, CDR2 SYDVKM.

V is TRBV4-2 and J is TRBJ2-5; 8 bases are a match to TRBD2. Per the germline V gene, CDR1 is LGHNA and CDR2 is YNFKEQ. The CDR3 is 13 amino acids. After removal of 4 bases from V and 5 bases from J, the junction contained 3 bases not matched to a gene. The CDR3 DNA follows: TGTGCCAGCAGCCTCAGACTAGCGGAGACCCAGTACTTC. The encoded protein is CASSLRLAETQYF.

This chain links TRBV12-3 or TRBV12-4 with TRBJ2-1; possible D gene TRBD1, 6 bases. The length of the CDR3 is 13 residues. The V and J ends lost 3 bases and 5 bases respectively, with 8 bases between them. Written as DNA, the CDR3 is TGTGCCAGCAGTTTCAGGGGTCACAATGAGCAGTTCTTC. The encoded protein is CASSFRGHNEQFF.